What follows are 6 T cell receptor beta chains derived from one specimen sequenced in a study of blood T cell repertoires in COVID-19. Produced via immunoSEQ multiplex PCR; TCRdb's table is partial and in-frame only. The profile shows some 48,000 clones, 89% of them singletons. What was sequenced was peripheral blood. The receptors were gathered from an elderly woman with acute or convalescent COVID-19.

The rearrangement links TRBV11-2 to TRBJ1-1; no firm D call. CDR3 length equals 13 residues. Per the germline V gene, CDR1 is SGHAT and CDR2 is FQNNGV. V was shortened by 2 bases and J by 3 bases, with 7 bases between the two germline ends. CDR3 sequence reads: CASSLRRDTEAFF. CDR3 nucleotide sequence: TGTGCCAGCAGCTTACGACGGGACACTGAAGCTTTCTTT.

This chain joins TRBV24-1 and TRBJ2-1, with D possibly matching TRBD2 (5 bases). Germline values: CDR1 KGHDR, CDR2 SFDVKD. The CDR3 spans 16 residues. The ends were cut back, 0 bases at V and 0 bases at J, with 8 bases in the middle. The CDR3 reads CATSDLPGSSYNEQFF. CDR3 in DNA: TGTGCCACCAGTGATTTGCCGGGAAGCTCCTACAATGAGCAGTTCTTC.

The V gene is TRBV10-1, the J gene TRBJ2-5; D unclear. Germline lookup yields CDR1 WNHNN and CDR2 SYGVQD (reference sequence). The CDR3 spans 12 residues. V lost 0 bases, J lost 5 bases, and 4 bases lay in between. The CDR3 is CASSESEETQYF. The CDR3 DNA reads TGCGCCAGCAGTGAGTCTGAGGAGACCCAGTACTTC.

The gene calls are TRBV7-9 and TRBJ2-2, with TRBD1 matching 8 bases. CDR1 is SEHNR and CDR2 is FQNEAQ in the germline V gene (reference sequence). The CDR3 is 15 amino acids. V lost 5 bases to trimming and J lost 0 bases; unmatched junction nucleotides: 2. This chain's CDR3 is CASSPDRANTGELFF. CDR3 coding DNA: TGTGCCAGCAGCCCGGACAGGGCGAACACCGGGGAGCTGTTTTTT. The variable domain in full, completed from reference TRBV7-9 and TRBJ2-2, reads DTGVSQNPRHKITKRGQNVTFRCDPISEHNRLYWYRQTLGQGPEFLTYFQNEAQLEKSRLLSDRFSAERPKGSFSTLEIQRTEQGDSAMYLCASSPDRANTGELFFGEGSRLTVL.

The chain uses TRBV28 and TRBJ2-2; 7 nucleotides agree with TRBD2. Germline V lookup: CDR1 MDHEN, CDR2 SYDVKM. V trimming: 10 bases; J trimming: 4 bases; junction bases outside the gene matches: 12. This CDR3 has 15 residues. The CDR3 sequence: CATQRGERVTGELFF. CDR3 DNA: TGTGCCACACAACGGGGGGAGAGGGTCACCGGGGAGCTGTTTTTT.

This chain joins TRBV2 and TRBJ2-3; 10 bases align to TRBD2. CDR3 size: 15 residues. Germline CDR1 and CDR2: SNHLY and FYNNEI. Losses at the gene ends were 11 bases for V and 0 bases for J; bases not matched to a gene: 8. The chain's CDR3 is CAGIAGGLSTDTQYF. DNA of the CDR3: TGTGCCGGAATAGCGGGGGGCCTCAGCACAGATACGCAGTATTTT.